Each of the 2 T cell receptor beta chains below was sequenced from the same sample in a study of T-cell reconstitution after alpha-beta-depleted transplantation in children. Library preparation (for TCRbeta) was performed with unique molecular identifiers. One entry per CDR3 protein, called by TCRdb with MiXCR from the PCR reads. The repertoire has about 590,000 distinct CDR3 sequences, 10% to 15% of them found once; the top ten carry 2% to 2.5%. This sample comprised PBMCs, mostly from graft donor cells, obtained 360 days after TCRalphabeta/CD19-depleted stem cell transplant. The receptors were gathered from a male patient between 10 and 17 years old who had a stem cell transplant for acute myeloid leukemia, so the T cells may come from the graft donor.

Ten or more counts support this clonotype. The gene calls are TRBV4-2 and TRBJ2-7; the D gene is possibly TRBD1 (8 bases). The V end lost 1 base, the J end lost 7 bases, and 17 bases lay between the germline ends. Germline V gene lookup returns CDR1 LGHNA and CDR2 YNFKEQ. The CDR3 is made up of 15 amino acids. CDR3 residues: CASSQGVDRGGEQYF. For the CDR3, the DNA is TGTGCCAGCAGCCAAGGGGTAGACAGGGGAGGGGAGCAGTACTTC.

This clonotype has only a few counts. The chain recombines TRBV11-3 with TRBJ2-5, with 8 nucleotides matching TRBD1. V shed 3 bases, J shed 5 bases, and the junction held 2 bases outside the gene matches. This CDR3 is 13 amino acids long. Germline lookup yields CDR1 SGHNT and CDR2 YENEEA. In nucleotides, the CDR3 is TGTGCCAGCAGCTTTTGGACAGGGGAGACCCAGTACTTC. Protein product: CASSFWTGETQYF. Variable domain in full (rest from reference TRBV11-3 and TRBJ2-5): EAGVVQSPRYKIIEKKQPVAFWCNPISGHNTLYWYLQNLGQGPELLIRYENEEAVDDSQLPKDRFSAERLKGVDSTLKIQPAELGDSAVYLCASSFWTGETQYFGPGTRLLVL.